This T cell receptor (beta chain) was sequenced during a study of CD8 T cells in ankylosing spondylitis. 5'-RACE, quantitative and with molecular barcodes, yielded the TCR beta libraries. TCRdb used MiXCR to reprocess the 5' RACE reads, holding one entry per CDR3 protein. The sample shows about 540,000 distinct CDR3 sequences, 10% to 15% of them seen only once. Study findings and constraints: One TCR beta motif, made up of several highly homologous variants, appeared characteristic of ankylosing spondylitis blood.

This clonotype was seen at least ten times. Its matching antigen is unknown. The germline V gene encodes CDR1 LGHDT and CDR2 YNNKEL (reference sequence). Trimming shortened V by 2 bases and J by 0 bases, and 8 bases separated the two germline ends. The CDR3 spans 15 residues. The rearrangement links TRBV3-1 to TRBJ2-4; D is possibly TRBD1 (5 bases). The sequence derives from a male donor with ankylosing spondylitis. The material sequenced was blood, either unsorted or a sorted T cell fraction (not recorded which). In DNA form, the CDR3 reads TGTGCCAGCAGCCAATCAGGGCTAGCCAAAAACATTCAGTACTTC. The encoded protein is CASSQSGLAKNIQYF.